This T cell receptor beta chain was observed in a study of CD8 T cells in Susac syndrome. RNA was extracted with the RNeasy kit, and a quantity of roughly 0.45 to 1 ug was reverse transcribed using random hexamers. Using its own MiXCR run on the immunoSEQ multiplex PCR reads, TCRdb lists one record per CDR3 protein. The data contain about 440,000 distinct CDR3 sequences, approximately 85% of them singletons. V lost 5 bases and J lost 0, with 14 bases in between. The CDR3 length is 16 residues. The chain employs TRBV12-3 or TRBV12-4 and TRBJ1-5, with TRBD1 as a possible D gene (6 bases). This clonotype was obtained from a human donor with multiple sclerosis. Sequencing was done on a sample of CD8+ T cells from PBMCs. In DNA, the CDR3 is TGTGCCAGCAGTCCCTCGGACAGCTATAGCAATCAGCCCCAGCATTTT. Its protein product is CASSPSDSYSNQPQHF.